The 21 T cell receptor beta chains given below trace back to one sample, sequenced in a study of blood T cell repertoires in COVID-19. TCRdb keeps only in-frame clones here, not all; method: immunoSEQ multiplex PCR. This sample has about 300,000 clones, with nearly 90% found just once. Input material: PBMCs or T cells enriched from blood (not recorded which). The receptors were sampled from a woman in her 30s who had recovered from COVID-19.

This chain joins TRBV30 and TRBJ1-2; weak D call: TRBD1 (5 bases). The V and J ends lost 4 bases and 3 bases respectively, with 15 bases between them. This CDR3 has 14 residues. Germline CDR1 and CDR2: GTSNPN and SVGIG (reference sequence). The CDR3 DNA reads TGTGCCTGGATTCCTTTGAGCAGGGACTATGGCTACACCTTC. It translates to CAWIPLSRDYGYTF.

The V and J genes are TRBV19 and TRBJ1-2; tentatively, D is TRBD1 (5 bases). Between the trimmed V and J ends, which lost 5 bases and 1 base, there was a span of 11 bases. Looked up from germline, CDR1 is LNHDA and CDR2 is SQIVND (reference sequence). CDR3 length equals 14 residues. CDR3 region: CASSWGQLNYGYTF. CDR3 nucleotide sequence: TGTGCCAGTAGTTGGGGCCAGCTTAACTATGGCTACACCTTC.

V gene TRBV18 combines with J gene TRBJ1-5; a weak D match, TRBD1 (6 bases). There are 16 residues in the CDR3. Germline CDR1 reads KGHSH; CDR2 reads LQKENI. Trimming removed 3 bases from V and 2 bases from J, with 14 bases in between. The CDR3 loop reads CASSPFEAGGNQPQHF. The CDR3 nucleotides read TGTGCCAGCTCACCTTTCGAAGCAGGGGGCAATCAGCCCCAGCATTTT.

This clone was recorded once. The chain combines TRBV6-6 with TRBJ2-7; possible D gene TRBD1, 5 bases. Germline values: CDR1 MNHNY, CDR2 SVGAGI (reference sequence). Trimming cost V 8 bases and J 2 bases, with 13 bases left between them. This CDR3 comprises 13 residues. The CDR3 reads CASSQGAPYEQYF. CDR3 DNA: TGTGCCAGCTCCCAAGGGGCCCCCTACGAGCAGTACTTC.

This chain links TRBV5-1 with TRBJ2-3; 12 nucleotides match TRBD2. Unmatched junction bases numbered 3, after V lost 0 bases and J lost 1 base. The CDR3 is 17 residues long. The V gene's germline CDR1 is SGHRS and CDR2 YFSETQ. The CDR3 loop reads CASSLESSGGGTDTQYF. In DNA, the CDR3 is TGCGCCAGCAGCTTGGAATCTAGCGGGGGGGGCACAGATACGCAGTATTTT.

This chain joins TRBV5-6 and TRBJ1-4, with a tentative D call TRBD1 (6 bases). The CDR3 length is 18 residues. Trimming removed 1 base at V and 3 bases at J, with 19 bases between. CDR1 and CDR2 from the germline V gene are SGHDT and YYEEEE. The CDR3 DNA is TGTGCCAGCAGCTTGAGGCGGGGGCTCGCTTTGGCTAATGAAAAACTGTTTTTT. Translation gives CASSLRRGLALANEKLFF.

This chain connects TRBV5-4 to TRBJ2-1; tentatively, D is TRBD1 (5 bases). CDR3 length: 14 amino acids. Germline-derived CDR1 and CDR2 are SGHNT and YYREEE (reference sequence). With 1 base removed from V and 1 base from J, the gap between germline ends came to 6 bases. The CDR3 sequence is CASSLQGSYNEQFF. The CDR3 DNA follows: TGTGCCAGCAGCTTGCAGGGTTCCTACAATGAGCAGTTCTTC.

The chain uses TRBV11-3 and TRBJ2-3; 9 bases match TRBD2. This CDR3 is built from 16 residues. J lost 6 bases, V lost 0 bases, and 7 bases had no gene match. The germline V gene has CDR1 SGHNT and CDR2 YENEEA. The CDR3 DNA reads as TGTGCCAGCAGCTTAGACGGCGGGGGGGCTTGGGATACGCAGTATTTT. Protein sequence: CASSLDGGGAWDTQYF.

The rearrangement links TRBV13 to TRBJ2-1; 7 positions agree with TRBD1. The trim removed 6 bases at V and 5 bases at J, leaving 7 bases unmatched. This CDR3 spans 14 amino acids. Germline values: CDR1 PRHDT, CDR2 FYEKMQ (reference sequence). CDR3 sequence (DNA): TGTGCCAGCAGAGGGGGACAGAGAAACAATGAGCAGTTCTTC. Protein sequence: CASRGGQRNNEQFF.

The chain uses TRBV10-2 and TRBJ1-5, with a tentative D call TRBD1 (5 bases). With 0 bases removed from V and 0 bases from J, the gap between germline ends came to 6 bases. CDR1 and CDR2 from the germline V gene are WSHSY and SAAADI. The CDR3 covers 15 residues. CDR3 DNA sequence: TGCGCCAGCAGTGAGTCGGGGGGTAGCAATCAGCCCCAGCATTTT. Its protein product is CASSESGGSNQPQHF.

In this sample, this clone turned up a few times. The chain employs TRBV6-5 and TRBJ2-7, with D unresolved. This CDR3 contains 13 residues. CDR1 is MNHEY and CDR2 is SVGAGI in the germline V gene. The V end lost 4 bases, the J end lost 4 bases, and 11 bases lay between the germline ends. CDR3 loop: CASSSSTSYEQYF. The CDR3 coding sequence is TGTGCCAGCAGTTCCAGTACCTCATACGAGCAGTACTTC.

The chain combines TRBV6-5 with TRBJ1-5; 8 positions match TRBD1. CDR1 is MNHEY, CDR2 SVGAGI, per germline. The junction had 6 bases not matched to a gene; V was cut back by 8 bases and J by 6 bases. The CDR3 contains 13 residues. The CDR3 nucleotides are TGTGCCAGCCGGACAGGGCTAACTCAGCCCCAGCATTTT. Protein: CASRTGLTQPQHF.

The chain links TRBV5-1 to TRBJ2-1, with D possibly being TRBD2 (6 bases). Per germline, CDR1 SGHRS and CDR2 YFSETQ. The V end was cut by 6 bases, the J end by 2 bases, with 12 bases between. This CDR3 has 14 residues. CDR3 DNA: TGCGCCAGCAAAACTAGCCCGGCCTACAATGAGCAGTTCTTC. Its translation is CASKTSPAYNEQFF.

The gene calls are TRBV5-1 and TRBJ2-7; 7 bases are shared with TRBD1. Germline CDR1 reads SGHRS; CDR2 reads YFSETQ. The CDR3 is made up of 13 amino acids. Trimming removed 4 bases from V and 6 bases from J; junction bases left unmatched: 7. The CDR3 sequence is CASSVLDRVEQYF. For the CDR3, the DNA is TGCGCCAGCAGCGTGTTAGACAGGGTCGAGCAGTACTTC.

The table lists this clone with a count of one. The chain uses TRBV5-1 and TRBJ1-1, with D maybe TRBD1 (5 bases). The length of the CDR3 is 14 residues. Per germline, CDR1 SGHRS and CDR2 YFSETQ. Between the trimmed V and J ends, which lost 0 bases and 8 bases, there was a span of 14 bases. This CDR3 reads CASSLGGRASEAFF. The CDR3 DNA follows: TGCGCCAGCAGCTTGGGGGGCAGGGCCTCCGAAGCTTTCTTT.

This chain joins TRBV19 and TRBJ1-5; perhaps TRBD1 as D (5 bases). Germline assignment: CDR1 LNHDA and CDR2 SQIVND (reference sequence). The CDR3 length is 14 residues. Between the trimmed V and J ends, which lost 8 bases and 2 bases, there was a span of 13 bases. The CDR3 nucleotides are TGTGCCAGTTCCGAAGGGGTTGGCAATCAGCCCCAGCATTTT. Amino acid sequence: CASSEGVGNQPQHF.

V gene TRBV19 combines with J gene TRBJ1-1, with 8 positions matching TRBD1. V lost 5 bases to trimming and J lost 0 bases; unmatched junction nucleotides: 14. The CDR3 has 18 amino acids. Germline-derived CDR1 and CDR2 are LNHDA and SQIVND (reference sequence). As DNA, the CDR3 is TGTGCCAGTAGTCAGCGACTTACCGGGACAGGCCTGAACACTGAAGCTTTCTTT. This codes for CASSQRLTGTGLNTEAFF.

This chain connects TRBV7-9 to TRBJ1-2; 7 nucleotides line up with TRBD1. Germline CDR1 is SEHNR and CDR2 is FQNEAQ (reference sequence). Germline trimming cut 5 bases from V and 0 bases from J; bases unmatched to any gene: 3. The CDR3 is 14 amino acids. The CDR3 protein is CASSQGGANYGYTF. The CDR3 region has the DNA TGTGCCAGCAGCCAGGGGGGAGCTAACTATGGCTACACCTTC.

The chain carries TRBV5-6 and TRBJ1-2, with D tentatively TRBD1 (6 bases). The V end was cut by 4 bases, the J end by 8 bases, with 18 bases between. There are 14 residues in the CDR3. Germline V gene lookup returns CDR1 SGHDT and CDR2 YYEEEE. The CDR3 here is CASSDGAAGVGYTF. The DNA for the CDR3 is TGTGCCAGCAGCGACGGCGCGGCAGGGGTCGGCTACACCTTC. The variable domain in full, with the rest retrieved from reference TRBV5-6 and TRBJ1-2, is DAGVTQSPTHLIKTRGQQVTLRCSPKSGHDTVSWYQQALGQGPQFIFQYYEEEERQRGNFPDRFSGHQFPNYSSELNVNALLLGDSALYLCASSDGAAGVGYTFGSGTRLTVV.

J is TRBJ1-3 and V is TRBV27, with D uncertain. The length of the CDR3 is 14 residues. V lost 6 bases and J lost 0, with 9 bases in between. Germline V CDR1 and CDR2: MNHEY, SMNVEV (reference sequence). CDR3 sequence reads: CASSSLASGNTIYF. Written as DNA, the CDR3 is TGTGCCAGCAGCTCCCTGGCCTCTGGAAACACCATATATTTT.

On this clone: Other nucleotide sequences from this sample produce the same CDR3. The chain recombines TRBV18 with TRBJ1-1; D gene ambiguous. This CDR3 spans 13 amino acids. Germline V CDR1 and CDR2: KGHSH, LQKENI. V was cut by 3 bases and J by 1 base, with 6 bases left in between. This CDR3 reads CASSPQQNTEAFF. DNA of the CDR3: TGTGCCAGCTCACCTCAACAGAACACTGAAGCTTTCTTT.